This T cell receptor (beta chain) appears in the sequencing data of a study of T cells in Graves' hyperthyroidism and ophthalmopathy. Study-level results: Most thyroid-expanded clonotypes above 0.001 were also found in blood. Patients with ophthalmopathy were separated from those with stable hyperthyroidism by a 13 V-J model.

The CDR3 consists of 12 residues. V was pared by 2 bases and J by 10 bases, with 12 bases between. The germline gives CDR1 DFQATT, CDR2 SNEGSKA (reference sequence). Researchers took RNA transcripts and amplified the TCR beta CDR3 regions from them. First-round RT-PCR with HTBI primers amplified the TCR CDR3 region. Using its own MiXCR run on the multiplex PCR reads, TCRdb lists one record per CDR3 protein. Of 450,000 to 700,000 distinct CDR3 sequences listed, approximately 44% were seen once; the top ten hold around a fifth. Points on this clonotype: The antigen remains undetermined.

The sequencing input was peripheral blood or thyroid tissue (not recorded which). The source of this sequence is an adult woman with Graves' disease, either hyperthyroidism or ophthalmopathy (not recorded which). The V gene is TRBV20-1, the J gene TRBJ2-1; D is uncertain. The CDR3 DNA follows: TGCAGTGCTAGAACGGGCCCCAGAGAGCAGTTCTTC. Translating it yields CSARTGPREQFF.